This entry describes one T cell receptor (beta chain). Data came from immunoSEQ multiplex PCR; TCRdb stores just in-frame clones and leaves some out. Of about 460,000 clones detected, around 85% appear once; the ten largest clones hold 7% to 10%. The sample originates from a study of blood T cell repertoires in COVID-19. Study-level background: Donors in the United States, Italy and Spain gave samples during acute or convalescent COVID-19.

Source material: PBMCs or T cells enriched from blood (not recorded which). The sequence was obtained from an older woman who had recovered from COVID-19.

Written as DNA, the CDR3 is TGTGCCAGCAGGAAAAACAGGGACACCGGGGAGCTGTTTTTT. Its translation is CASRKNRDTGELFF. The V and J genes are TRBV3-1 (or the pseudogene TRBV3-2) and TRBJ2-2; D might be TRBD1 (6 bases). V dropped 6 bases and J dropped 3 bases, with 11 bases sitting between them. Germline V gives CDR1 LGHDT, CDR2 YNNKEL (reference sequence). The CDR3 is 14 amino acids.